This TCR beta chain came from a study of blood T cell repertoires in COVID-19. Overall study context: Nucleic acid was either cDNA or gDNA, and it came from T cells, B-cell-depleted T cells, or PBMCs.

Per the study methods: Quantification of nucleated cells was approximated via reference gene primer amplification. Assay used: immunoSEQ multiplex PCR; TCRdb lists only in-frame clones, some missing. Clone size and the V and J calls come from that table; the DNA yielded D and trimming. Counted here are about 200,000 clones, roughly 80% occurring once; the ten biggest clones make up roughly 10%. This CDR3 is built from 15 residues. The rearrangement uses TRBV7-5 and TRBJ1-2; TRBD1, the table's D call, lacks a check against the DNA. TRBV7-5 is a pseudogene locus. This sequence was found in a woman aged 80 or over with acute or convalescent COVID-19. Sequencing was carried out using peripheral blood. The DNA for the CDR3 is TGTGCCAGAAGTTTCCGGGACAGGGGAGGATATGGCTACACCTTC. This codes for CARSFRDRGGYGYTF.